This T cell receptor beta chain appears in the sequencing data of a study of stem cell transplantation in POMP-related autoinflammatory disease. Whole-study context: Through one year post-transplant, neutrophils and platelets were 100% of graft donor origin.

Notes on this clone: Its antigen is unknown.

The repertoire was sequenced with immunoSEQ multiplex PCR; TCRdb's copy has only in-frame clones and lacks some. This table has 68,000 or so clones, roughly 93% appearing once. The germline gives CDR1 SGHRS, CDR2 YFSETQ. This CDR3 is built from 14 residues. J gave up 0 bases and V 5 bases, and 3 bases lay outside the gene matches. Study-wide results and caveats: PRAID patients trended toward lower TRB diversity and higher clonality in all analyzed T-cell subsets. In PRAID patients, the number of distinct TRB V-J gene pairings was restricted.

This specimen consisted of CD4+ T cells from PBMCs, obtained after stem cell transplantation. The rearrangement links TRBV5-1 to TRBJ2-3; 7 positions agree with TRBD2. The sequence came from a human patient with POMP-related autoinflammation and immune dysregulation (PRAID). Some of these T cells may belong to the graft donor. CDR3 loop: CASSSGPSTDTQYF. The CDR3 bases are TGCGCCAGCAGTAGCGGGCCTAGCACAGATACGCAGTATTTT.